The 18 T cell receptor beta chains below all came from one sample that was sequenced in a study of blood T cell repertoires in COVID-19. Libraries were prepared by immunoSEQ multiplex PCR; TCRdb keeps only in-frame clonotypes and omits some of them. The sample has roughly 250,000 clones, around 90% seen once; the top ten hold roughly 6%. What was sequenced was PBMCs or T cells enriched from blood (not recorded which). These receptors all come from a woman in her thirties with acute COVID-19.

Here the CDR3 DNA reads TGCGCCAGCAGCATGGGTGGAGGGGTCGAGACCCAGTACTTC. Translated: CASSMGGGVETQYF. The rearrangement links TRBV5-1 to TRBJ2-5; TRBD2 is a possible D gene (6 bases). CDR1 and CDR2 (germline): SGHRS, YFSETQ. V was shortened by 4 bases and J by 5 bases, with 15 bases between the two germline ends. This CDR3 contains 14 residues.

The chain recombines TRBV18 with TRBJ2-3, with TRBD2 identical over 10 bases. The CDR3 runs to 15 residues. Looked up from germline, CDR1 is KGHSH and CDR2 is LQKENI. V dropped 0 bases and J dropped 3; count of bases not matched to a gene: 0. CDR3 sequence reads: CASSPPSGRTDTQYF. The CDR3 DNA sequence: TGTGCCAGCTCACCACCTAGCGGGAGGACAGATACGCAGTATTTT.

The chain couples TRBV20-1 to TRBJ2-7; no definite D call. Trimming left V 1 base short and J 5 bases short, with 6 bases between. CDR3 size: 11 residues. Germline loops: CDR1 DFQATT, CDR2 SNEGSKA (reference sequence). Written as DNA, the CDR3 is TGCAGTGCTAGAGCCGGTAACGAGCAGTACTTC. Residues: CSARAGNEQYF.

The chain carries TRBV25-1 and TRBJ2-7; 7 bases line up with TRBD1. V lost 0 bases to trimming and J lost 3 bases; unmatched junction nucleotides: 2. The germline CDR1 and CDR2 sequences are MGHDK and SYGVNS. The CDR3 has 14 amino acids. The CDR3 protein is CASSEYDRDYEQYF. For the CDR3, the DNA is TGTGCCAGCAGTGAATATGACAGGGACTACGAGCAGTACTTC.

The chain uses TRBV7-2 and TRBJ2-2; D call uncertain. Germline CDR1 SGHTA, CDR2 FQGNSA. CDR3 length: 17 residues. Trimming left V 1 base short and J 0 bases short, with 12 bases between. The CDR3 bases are TGTGCCAGCAGCTTAGAAAGCCGCCGAGCGAACACCGGGGAGCTGTTTTTT. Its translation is CASSLESRRANTGELFF.

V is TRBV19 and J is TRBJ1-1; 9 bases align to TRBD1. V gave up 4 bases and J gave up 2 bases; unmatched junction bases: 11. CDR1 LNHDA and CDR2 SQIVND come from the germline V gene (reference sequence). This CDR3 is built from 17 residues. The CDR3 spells CASSRGQGSNINTEAFF. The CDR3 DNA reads TGTGCCAGTAGTAGAGGACAGGGGTCCAACATTAACACTGAAGCTTTCTTT.

CDR3 in DNA: TGTGCCAGCGTAACGGACAGGGTGTCCTACAATGAGCAGTTCTTC. Encoded protein: CASVTDRVSYNEQFF. The rearrangement uses TRBV6-4 and TRBJ2-1, with TRBD1 matching 8 bases. This CDR3 contains 15 residues. Germline-derived CDR1 and CDR2 are MRHNA and SNTAGT. V trimming: 8 bases; J trimming: 1 base; junction bases outside the gene matches: 7.

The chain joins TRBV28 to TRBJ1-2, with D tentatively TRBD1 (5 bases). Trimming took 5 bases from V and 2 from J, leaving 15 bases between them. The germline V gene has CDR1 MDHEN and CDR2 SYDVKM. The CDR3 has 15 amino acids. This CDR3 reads CASSPRGGFNYGYTF. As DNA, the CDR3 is TGTGCCAGCAGTCCCCGGGGGGGGTTCAACTATGGCTACACCTTC.

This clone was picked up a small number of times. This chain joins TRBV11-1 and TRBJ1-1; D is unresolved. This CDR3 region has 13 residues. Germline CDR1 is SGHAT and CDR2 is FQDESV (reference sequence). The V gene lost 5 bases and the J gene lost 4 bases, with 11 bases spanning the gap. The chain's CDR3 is CASSLRGGTEAFF. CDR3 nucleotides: TGTGCCAGCAGCCTACGGGGAGGCACTGAAGCTTTCTTT.

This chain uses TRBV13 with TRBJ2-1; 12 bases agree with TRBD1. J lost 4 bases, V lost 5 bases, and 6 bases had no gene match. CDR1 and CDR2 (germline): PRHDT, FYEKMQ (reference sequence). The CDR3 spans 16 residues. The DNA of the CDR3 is TGTGCCAGCAGCGTGGGGACAGGGGGCAGATACAATGAGCAGTTCTTC. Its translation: CASSVGTGGRYNEQFF.

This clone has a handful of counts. CDR3 amino acids: CASSRTGHNEQFF. CDR3 bases: TGCGCCAGCAGCCGGACAGGGCACAATGAGCAGTTCTTC. This sequence joins TRBV5-1 and TRBJ2-1, with 8 nucleotides matching TRBD1. The CDR3 totals 13 residues. CDR1 and CDR2 (germline): SGHRS, YFSETQ. V dropped 4 bases and J dropped 5; count of bases not matched to a gene: 2.

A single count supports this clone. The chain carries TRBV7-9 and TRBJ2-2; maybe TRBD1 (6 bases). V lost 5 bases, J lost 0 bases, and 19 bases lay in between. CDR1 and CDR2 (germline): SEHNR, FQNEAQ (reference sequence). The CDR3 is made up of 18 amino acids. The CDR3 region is CASSVPGHQIPNTGELFF. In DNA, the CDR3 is TGTGCCAGCAGCGTCCCGGGACACCAGATACCGAACACCGGGGAGCTGTTTTTT.

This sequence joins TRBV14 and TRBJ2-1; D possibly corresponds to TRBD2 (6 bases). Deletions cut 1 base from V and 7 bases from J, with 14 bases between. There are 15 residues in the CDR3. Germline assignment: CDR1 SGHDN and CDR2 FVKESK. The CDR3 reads CASSQVQTRGNEQFF. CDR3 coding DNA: TGTGCCAGCAGCCAAGTCCAGACTAGGGGTAATGAGCAGTTCTTC.

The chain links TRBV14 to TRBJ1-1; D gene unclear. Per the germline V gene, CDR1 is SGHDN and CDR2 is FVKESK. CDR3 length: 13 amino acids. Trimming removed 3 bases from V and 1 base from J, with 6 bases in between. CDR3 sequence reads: CASSHLSNTEAFF. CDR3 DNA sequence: TGTGCCAGCAGCCATTTATCGAACACTGAAGCTTTCTTT.

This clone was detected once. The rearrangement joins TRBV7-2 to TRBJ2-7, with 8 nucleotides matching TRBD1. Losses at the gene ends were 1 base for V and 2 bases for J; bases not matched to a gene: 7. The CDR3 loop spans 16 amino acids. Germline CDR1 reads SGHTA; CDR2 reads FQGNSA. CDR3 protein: CASSLGFSGQAYEQYF. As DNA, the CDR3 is TGTGCCAGCAGCTTAGGTTTTTCGGGACAGGCCTACGAGCAGTACTTC.

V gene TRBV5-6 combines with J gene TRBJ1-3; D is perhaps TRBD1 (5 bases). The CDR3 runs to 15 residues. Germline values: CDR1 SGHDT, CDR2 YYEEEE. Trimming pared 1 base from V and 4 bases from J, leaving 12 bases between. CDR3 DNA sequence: TGTGCCAGCAGCTTGAATCGGGACTGGGGAAACACCATATATTTT. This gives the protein CASSLNRDWGNTIYF. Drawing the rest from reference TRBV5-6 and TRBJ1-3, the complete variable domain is DAGVTQSPTHLIKTRGQQVTLRCSPKSGHDTVSWYQQALGQGPQFIFQYYEEEERQRGNFPDRFSGHQFPNYSSELNVNALLLGDSALYLCASSLNRDWGNTIYFGEGSWLTVV.

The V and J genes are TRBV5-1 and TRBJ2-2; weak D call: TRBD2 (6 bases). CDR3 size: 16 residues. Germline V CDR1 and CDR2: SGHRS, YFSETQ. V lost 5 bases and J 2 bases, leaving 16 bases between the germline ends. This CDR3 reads CASRLTGTLNTGELFF. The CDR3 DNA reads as TGCGCCAGCAGGCTTACCGGGACTCTAAACACCGGGGAGCTGTTTTTT.

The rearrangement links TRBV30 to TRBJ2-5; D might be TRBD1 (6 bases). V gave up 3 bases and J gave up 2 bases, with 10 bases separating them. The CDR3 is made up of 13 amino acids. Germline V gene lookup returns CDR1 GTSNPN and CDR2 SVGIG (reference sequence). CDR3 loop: CAWRGQKQETQYF. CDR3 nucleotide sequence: TGTGCCTGGAGAGGACAGAAACAAGAGACCCAGTACTTC.